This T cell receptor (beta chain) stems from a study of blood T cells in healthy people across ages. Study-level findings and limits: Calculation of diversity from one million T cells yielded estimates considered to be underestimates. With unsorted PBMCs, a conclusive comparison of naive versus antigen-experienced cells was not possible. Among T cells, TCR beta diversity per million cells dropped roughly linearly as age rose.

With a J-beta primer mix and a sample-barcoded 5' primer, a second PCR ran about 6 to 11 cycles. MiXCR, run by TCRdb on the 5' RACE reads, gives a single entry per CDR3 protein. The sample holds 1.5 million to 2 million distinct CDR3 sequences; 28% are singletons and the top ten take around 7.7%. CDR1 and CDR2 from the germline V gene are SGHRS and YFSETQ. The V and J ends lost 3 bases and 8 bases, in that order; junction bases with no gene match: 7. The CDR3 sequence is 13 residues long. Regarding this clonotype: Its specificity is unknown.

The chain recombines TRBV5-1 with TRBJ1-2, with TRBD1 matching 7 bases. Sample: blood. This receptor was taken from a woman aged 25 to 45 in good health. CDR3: CASSWEGAGGYTF. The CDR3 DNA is TGCGCCAGCAGCTGGGAGGGGGCTGGAGGCTACACCTTC.